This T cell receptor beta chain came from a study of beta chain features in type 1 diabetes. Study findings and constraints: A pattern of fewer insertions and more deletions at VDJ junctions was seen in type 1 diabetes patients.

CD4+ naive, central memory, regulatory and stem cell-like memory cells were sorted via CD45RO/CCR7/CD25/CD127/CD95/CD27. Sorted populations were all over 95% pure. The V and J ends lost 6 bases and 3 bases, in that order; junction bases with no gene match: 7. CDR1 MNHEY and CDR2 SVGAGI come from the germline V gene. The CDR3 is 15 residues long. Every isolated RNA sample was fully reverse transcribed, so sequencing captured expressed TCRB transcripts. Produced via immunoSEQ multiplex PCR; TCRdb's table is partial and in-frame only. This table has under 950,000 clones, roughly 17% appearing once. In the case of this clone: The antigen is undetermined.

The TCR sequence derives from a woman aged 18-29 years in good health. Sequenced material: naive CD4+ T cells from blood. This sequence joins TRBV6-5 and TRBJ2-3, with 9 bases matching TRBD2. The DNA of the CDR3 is TGTGCCAGCAGAGAGCTAGCGGGATGGACAGATACGCAGTATTTT. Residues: CASRELAGWTDTQYF.